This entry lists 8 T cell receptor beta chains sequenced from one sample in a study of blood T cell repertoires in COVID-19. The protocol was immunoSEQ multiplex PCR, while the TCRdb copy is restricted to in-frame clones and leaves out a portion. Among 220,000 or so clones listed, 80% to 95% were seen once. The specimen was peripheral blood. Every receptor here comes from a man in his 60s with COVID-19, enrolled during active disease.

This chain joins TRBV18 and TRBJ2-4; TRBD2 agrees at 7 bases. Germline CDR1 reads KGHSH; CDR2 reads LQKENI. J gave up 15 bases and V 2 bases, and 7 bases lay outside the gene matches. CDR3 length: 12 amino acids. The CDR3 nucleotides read TGTGCCAGCTCACCAACCGGACTAGATCCGTACTTC. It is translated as CASSPTGLDPYF.

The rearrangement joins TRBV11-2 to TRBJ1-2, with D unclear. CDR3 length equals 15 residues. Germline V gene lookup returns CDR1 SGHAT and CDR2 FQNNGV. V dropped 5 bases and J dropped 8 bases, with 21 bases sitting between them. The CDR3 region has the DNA TGTGCCAGCAGCGCCCAACTAGGTACAGCATCCGGCTACACCTTC. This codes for CASSAQLGTASGYTF.

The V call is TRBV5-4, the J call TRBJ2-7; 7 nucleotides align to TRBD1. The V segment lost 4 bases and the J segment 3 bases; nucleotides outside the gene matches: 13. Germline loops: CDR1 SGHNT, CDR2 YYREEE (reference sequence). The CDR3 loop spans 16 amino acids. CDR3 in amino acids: CASSRSGQVDFYEQYF. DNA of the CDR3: TGTGCCAGCAGCAGAAGCGGACAGGTCGACTTCTACGAGCAGTACTTC. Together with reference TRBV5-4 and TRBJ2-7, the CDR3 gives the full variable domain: ETGVTQSPTHLIKTRGQQVTLRCSSQSGHNTVSWYQQALGQGPQFIFQYYREEENGRGNFPPRFSGLQFPNYSSELNVNALELDDSALYLCASSRSGQVDFYEQYFGPGTRLTVT.

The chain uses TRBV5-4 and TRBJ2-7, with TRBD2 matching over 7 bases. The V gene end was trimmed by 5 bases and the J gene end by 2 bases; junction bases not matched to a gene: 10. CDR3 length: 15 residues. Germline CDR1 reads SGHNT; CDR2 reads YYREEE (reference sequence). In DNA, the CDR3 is TGTGCCAGCAGTAAGACGGTTGGGAGGGCCTACGAGCAGTACTTC. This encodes CASSKTVGRAYEQYF.

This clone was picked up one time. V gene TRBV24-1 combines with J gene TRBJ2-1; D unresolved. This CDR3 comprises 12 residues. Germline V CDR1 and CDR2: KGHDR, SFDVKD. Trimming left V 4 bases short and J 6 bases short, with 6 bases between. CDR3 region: CATSDPLNEQFF. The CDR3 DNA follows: TGTGCCACCAGTGACCCCCTCAATGAGCAGTTCTTC.

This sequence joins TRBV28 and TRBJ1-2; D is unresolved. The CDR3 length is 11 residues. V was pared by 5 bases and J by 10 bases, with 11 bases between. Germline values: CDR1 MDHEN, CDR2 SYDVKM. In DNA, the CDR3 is TGTGCCAGCAGTCCCCGGAGCGACTACACCTTC. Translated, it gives CASSPRSDYTF.

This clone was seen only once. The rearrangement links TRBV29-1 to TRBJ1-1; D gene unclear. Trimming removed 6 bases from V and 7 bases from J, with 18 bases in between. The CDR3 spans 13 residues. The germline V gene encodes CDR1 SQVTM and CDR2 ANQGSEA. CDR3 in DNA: TGCAGCGTCCCATCCCTGGGCGGGATTGAAGCTTTCTTT. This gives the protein CSVPSLGGIEAFF.

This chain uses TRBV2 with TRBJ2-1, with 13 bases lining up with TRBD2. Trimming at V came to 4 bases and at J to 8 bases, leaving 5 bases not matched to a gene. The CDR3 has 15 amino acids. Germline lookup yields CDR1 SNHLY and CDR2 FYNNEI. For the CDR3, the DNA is TGTGCCAGCAGTGCGGGACTAGCGGGGAGGGATGAGCAGTTCTTC. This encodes CASSAGLAGRDEQFF.